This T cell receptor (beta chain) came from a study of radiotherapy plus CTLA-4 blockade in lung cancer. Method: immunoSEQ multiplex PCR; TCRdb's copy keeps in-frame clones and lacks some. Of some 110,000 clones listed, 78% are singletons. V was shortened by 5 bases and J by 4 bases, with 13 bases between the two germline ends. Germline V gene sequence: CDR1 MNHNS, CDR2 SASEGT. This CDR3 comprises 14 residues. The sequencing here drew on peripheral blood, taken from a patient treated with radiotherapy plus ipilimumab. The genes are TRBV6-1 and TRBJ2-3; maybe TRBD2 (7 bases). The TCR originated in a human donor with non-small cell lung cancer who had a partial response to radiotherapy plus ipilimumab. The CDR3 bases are TGTGCCAGCAGTAAAGGGGGGGGTGCAGATACGCAGTATTTT. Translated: CASSKGGGADTQYF.